A single sample is the source of the 17 T cell receptor beta chains below, sequenced in a study of PD-1 blockade in classical Hodgkin lymphoma. Assay: immunoSEQ multiplex PCR; the TCRdb copy retains only in-frame clones and omits some. The table lists fewer than 25,000 clones, 77% of them singletons. Each patient relapsed following autologous stem cell transplantation, and prior brentuximab vedotin exposure differed. The material was peripheral blood mononuclear cells (PBMCs), obtained before the second cycle of nivolumab. The receptors shown here come from a human donor with classical Hodgkin lymphoma.

This clone appeared once. This chain connects TRBV7-9 to TRBJ1-4; D is unresolved. CDR1 is SEHNR, CDR2 FQNEAQ, per germline (reference sequence). The CDR3 consists of 13 residues. Trimming cost V 2 bases and J 7 bases, with 8 bases left between them. This chain's CDR3 is CASSLKGSEKLFF. The CDR3 DNA reads as TGTGCCAGCAGCTTAAAAGGGTCTGAAAAACTGTTTTTT.

CDR3 region: CASSQSGERTSYEQYF. The CDR3 nucleotides are TGCGCCAGCAGCCAATCAGGGGAACGTACCTCCTACGAGCAGTACTTC. This chain uses TRBV4-1 with TRBJ2-7; TRBD1 is a possible D gene (6 bases). The germline V gene has CDR1 MGHRA and CDR2 YSYEKL. The CDR3 spans 16 residues. V dropped 2 bases and J dropped 0 bases, with 14 bases sitting between them.

This chain joins TRBV5-1 and TRBJ1-1; 8 bases align to TRBD1. The CDR3 contains 16 residues. The V gene end was trimmed by 4 bases and the J gene end by 3 bases; junction bases not matched to a gene: 11. The V gene's germline CDR1 is SGHRS and CDR2 YFSETQ. The CDR3 DNA follows: TGCGCCAGCAGCGTGACACTTGGGACAGGCTACACTGAAGCTTTCTTT. Its translation is CASSVTLGTGYTEAFF.

A remark on this clone: Other DNA sequences in the sample encode the same CDR3. The chain recombines TRBV7-2 with TRBJ1-5; D gene ambiguous. Germline V gene sequence: CDR1 SGHTA, CDR2 FQGNSA. The CDR3 spans 13 residues. The germline V and J ends were trimmed by 5 bases and 5 bases, with 10 bases remaining between them. CDR3 region: CASSLRGDQPQHF. The CDR3 DNA follows: TGTGCCAGCAGCCTACGGGGAGATCAGCCCCAGCATTTT.

This clone was found a few times. The chain carries TRBV30 and TRBJ2-2; 8 bases align to TRBD2. CDR1 and CDR2 (germline): GTSNPN, SVGIG (reference sequence). Trimming took 1 base from V and 4 from J; bases not matched to a gene: 2. This CDR3 is 14 amino acids long. CDR3 coding DNA: TGTGCCTGGAGTGGACTAGCGCCCACCGGGGAGCTGTTTTTT. Residues: CAWSGLAPTGELFF.

The chain is built from TRBV4-1 and TRBJ1-2; no firm D call. Germline V CDR1 and CDR2: MGHRA, YSYEKL. Trimming shortened V by 0 bases and J by 4 bases, and 15 bases separated the two germline ends. The CDR3 is 16 residues long. In DNA form, the CDR3 reads TGCGCCAGCAGCCAAGAAGGTTTGGCATTCCCCTATGGCTACACCTTC. Encoded protein: CASSQEGLAFPYGYTF.

This clone is a singleton in its sample. V usage is TRBV11-2 and J usage is TRBJ1-1; D is uncertain. V lost 3 bases, J lost 0 bases, and 17 bases lay in between. The CDR3 contains 17 residues. From germline, CDR1 is SGHAT and CDR2 FQNNGV. This CDR3 reads CASSFLAGINMNTEAFF. Written as DNA, the CDR3 is TGTGCCAGCAGCTTTCTCGCTGGTATTAACATGAACACTGAAGCTTTCTTT. The variable domain in full, with the rest retrieved from reference TRBV11-2 and TRBJ1-1, is EAGVAQSPRYKIIEKRQSVAFWCNPISGHATLYWYQQILGQGPKLLIQFQNNGVVDDSQLPKDRFSAERLKGVDSTLKIQPAKLEDSAVYLCASSFLAGINMNTEAFFGQGTRLTVV.

The chain employs TRBV7-9 and TRBJ1-3; D unclear. Germline CDR1 is SEHNR and CDR2 is FQNEAQ (reference sequence). This CDR3 comprises 15 residues. V lost 5 bases and J 0 bases, leaving 11 bases between the germline ends. CDR3 sequence (DNA): TGTGCCAGCAGCCCGTCTCTCCTCTCTGGAAACACCATATATTTT. Its protein is CASSPSLLSGNTIYF.

This clone was counted between two and nine times. The V call is TRBV12-5, the J call TRBJ2-3, with D perhaps matching TRBD2 (6 bases). In germline, CDR1 is LGHNT, CDR2 FRNRAP. This CDR3 comprises 15 residues. The V gene lost 0 bases and the J gene lost 1 base, with 8 bases spanning the gap. The CDR3 DNA reads as TGTGCTAGTGGTTTGGTGGTAGCGGGCACAGATACGCAGTATTTT. Protein product: CASGLVVAGTDTQYF.

The chain carries TRBV7-3 and TRBJ2-5, with D unclear. V was cut by 5 bases and J by 2 bases, with 3 bases left in between. This CDR3 is 11 amino acids long. The germline V gene encodes CDR1 SGHTA and CDR2 FQGTGA. CDR3 DNA: TGTGCCAGCAGCCATCAAGAGACCCAGTACTTC. Translation gives CASSHQETQYF. Full variable domain (missing parts from reference TRBV7-3 and TRBJ2-5): GAGVSQTPSNKVTEKGKYVELRCDPISGHTALYWYRQSLGQGPEFLIYFQGTGAADDSGLPNDRFFAVRPEGSVSTLKIQRTERGDSAVYLCASSHQETQYFGPGTRLLVL.

The V gene is TRBV6-1, the J gene TRBJ2-3; no firm D call. V gave up 5 bases and J gave up 2 bases, with 5 bases separating them. From germline, CDR1 is MNHNS and CDR2 SASEGT. The CDR3 contains 12 residues. This chain's CDR3 is CASSTPTDTQYF. In DNA, the CDR3 is TGTGCCAGCAGTACTCCCACAGATACGCAGTATTTT.

The CDR3 sequence: CASSLEGGTEAFF. CDR3 nucleotide sequence: TGCGCCAGCAGCTTGGAGGGGGGGACTGAAGCTTTCTTT. The V call is TRBV5-1, the J call TRBJ1-1, with D tentatively TRBD1 (6 bases). The CDR3 covers 13 residues. Trimming removed 0 bases from V and 5 bases from J, with 8 bases in between. CDR1 and CDR2 (germline): SGHRS, YFSETQ.

This clone was seen a single time. The genes are TRBV6-6 and TRBJ2-7; D unresolved. CDR3 length equals 13 residues. Trimming cost V 8 bases and J 3 bases, with 14 bases left between them. CDR1 MNHNY and CDR2 SVGAGI come from the germline V gene (reference sequence). CDR3 protein: CASGRSESYEQYF. CDR3 DNA: TGTGCCAGCGGCAGGTCCGAGAGCTACGAGCAGTACTTC.

The chain is built from TRBV14 and TRBJ2-7; D gene unclear. Trimming pared 0 bases from V and 4 bases from J, leaving 4 bases between. From germline, CDR1 is SGHDN and CDR2 FVKESK. The CDR3 loop spans 12 amino acids. The CDR3 reads CASSQDLYEQYF. Written as DNA, the CDR3 is TGTGCCAGCAGCCAAGATCTGTACGAGCAGTACTTC.

The chain carries TRBV6-5 and TRBJ1-2; D is undetermined. From germline, CDR1 is MNHEY and CDR2 SVGAGI. The V and J ends lost 6 bases and 1 base respectively, with 6 bases between them. The CDR3 extends over 12 amino acids. CDR3 protein: CASRGINYGYTF. The CDR3 DNA reads TGTGCCAGCAGGGGAATTAACTATGGCTACACCTTC.

There are a few counts of this clone. This chain links TRBV11-2 with TRBJ2-1; 11 nucleotides agree with TRBD2. Germline lookup yields CDR1 SGHAT and CDR2 FQNNGV. This CDR3 is built from 17 residues. J lost 5 bases, V lost 2 bases, and 8 bases had no gene match. The DNA for the CDR3 is TGTGCCAGCAGCTTACGGCCGGGACTAGCGGAAGACAATGAGCAGTTCTTC. This codes for CASSLRPGLAEDNEQFF.

The chain employs TRBV4-3 and TRBJ1-3; possible D gene TRBD1, 5 bases. V lost 4 bases and J 0 bases, leaving 19 bases between the germline ends. This CDR3 is built from 18 residues. Per the germline V gene, CDR1 is LGHNA and CDR2 is YSLEER. The CDR3 spells CASSLNWGTNPSGNTIYF. The CDR3 nucleotides read TGCGCCAGCAGCCTCAATTGGGGGACTAATCCCTCTGGAAACACCATATATTTT.